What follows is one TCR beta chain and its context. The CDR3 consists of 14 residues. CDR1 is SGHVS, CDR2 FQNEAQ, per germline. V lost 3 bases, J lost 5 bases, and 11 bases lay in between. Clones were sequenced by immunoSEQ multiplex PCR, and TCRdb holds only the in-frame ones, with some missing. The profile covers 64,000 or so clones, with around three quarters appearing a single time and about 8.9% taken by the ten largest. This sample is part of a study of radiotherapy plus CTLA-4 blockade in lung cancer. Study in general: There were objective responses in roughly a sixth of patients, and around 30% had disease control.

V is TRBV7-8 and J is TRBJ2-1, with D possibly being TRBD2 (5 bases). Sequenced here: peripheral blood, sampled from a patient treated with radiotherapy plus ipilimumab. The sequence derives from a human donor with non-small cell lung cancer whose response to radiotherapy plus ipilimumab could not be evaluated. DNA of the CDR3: TGTGCCAGCAGCTTGGGGTCTAGCCACAATGAGCAGTTCTTC. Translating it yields CASSLGSSHNEQFF.